This TCR beta chain was identified in a study of T and B cells in COVID-19 patients. Study at large: Of 20 active-infection patients, more than nine were critically ill with mechanical ventilation or extracorporeal membrane oxygenation. About 90% of the roughly 20 active-infection patients had comorbidities associated with unfavorable COVID-19 outcome.

Multiplex PCR with BIOMED2 TRB-A/B primer pools amplified TRB rearrangements. TCRdb re-called the multiplex PCR reads through MiXCR, storing one row per CDR3 protein. The sample lists under 8,000 distinct CDR3 sequences; over 25% were seen once. The CDR3 spans 14 residues. Germline CDR1 is LNHNV and CDR2 is YYDKDF (reference sequence). V lost 0 bases and J 1 base, leaving 6 bases between the germline ends. This clonotype showed up just a few times. Each TRB amplification used about 220-500 ng of genomic DNA from blood. The rearrangement joins TRBV15 to TRBJ1-1; D gene ambiguous. The sample taken for sequencing was blood. The receptor was derived from a human donor with active COVID-19. The CDR3 loop reads CATSRDTGNTEAFF. CDR3 coding DNA: TGTGCCACCAGCAGAGATACGGGGAACACTGAAGCTTTCTTT. The entire variable domain, with the rest obtained from reference TRBV15 and TRBJ1-1, is as follows: DAMVIQNPRYQVTQFGKPVTLSCSQTLNHNVMYWYQQKSSQAPKLLFHYYDKDFNNEADTPDNFQSRRPNTSFCFLDIRSPGLGDTAMYLCATSRDTGNTEAFFGQGTRLTVV.